Following are 3 T cell receptor beta chains from one sample sequenced in a study of T cells in Graves' hyperthyroidism and ophthalmopathy. Template material for amplifying TCR beta CDR3 regions consisted of RNA transcripts. First-round RT-PCR with HTBI primers amplified the TCR CDR3 region. TCRdb used MiXCR to reprocess the multiplex PCR reads, holding one entry per CDR3 protein. There are about 400,000 distinct CDR3 sequences in the sample; approximately 15% occur only once, and 13% to 15% lies in the top ten. Sequencing used blood. Source of these receptors: a woman between 18 and 30 years old with Graves' hyperthyroidism.

This clonotype was recorded many times. The chain combines TRBV7-3 with TRBJ2-5, with TRBD2 matching 7 bases. The germline CDR1 and CDR2 sequences are SGHTA and FQGTGA. V shed 0 bases and J 5 bases; nucleotides not matched to a gene: 3. This CDR3 is 14 amino acids long. CDR3 coding DNA: TGTGCCAGCAGCTTAACAGGGAGGGCTGAGACCCAGTACTTC. Translating it yields CASSLTGRAETQYF.

With respect to this clonotype: One base away lies a much larger clone, so this may be a sequencing read error. This chain uses TRBV5-1 with TRBJ2-3; D may be TRBD2 (7 bases). This CDR3 is 15 amino acids long. Trimming shortened V by 4 bases and J by 5 bases, and 17 bases separated the two germline ends. Germline values: CDR1 SGHRS, CDR2 YFSETQ. The CDR3 reads CASSPEGGGQDTQYF. The CDR3 nucleotides are TGCGCCAGCAGCCCGGAGGGGGGGGGGCAAGATACGCAGTATTTT.

In this sample, this clonotype turned up many times. The J gene is TRBJ2-1, the V gene TRBV28; D is undetermined. The length of the CDR3 is 14 residues. Germline loops: CDR1 MDHEN, CDR2 SYDVKM. V was shortened by 3 bases and J by 8 bases, with 14 bases between the two germline ends. CDR3 region: CASSFTQPGDEQFF. In nucleotides, the CDR3 is TGTGCCAGCAGTTTTACCCAGCCCGGAGATGAGCAGTTCTTC.